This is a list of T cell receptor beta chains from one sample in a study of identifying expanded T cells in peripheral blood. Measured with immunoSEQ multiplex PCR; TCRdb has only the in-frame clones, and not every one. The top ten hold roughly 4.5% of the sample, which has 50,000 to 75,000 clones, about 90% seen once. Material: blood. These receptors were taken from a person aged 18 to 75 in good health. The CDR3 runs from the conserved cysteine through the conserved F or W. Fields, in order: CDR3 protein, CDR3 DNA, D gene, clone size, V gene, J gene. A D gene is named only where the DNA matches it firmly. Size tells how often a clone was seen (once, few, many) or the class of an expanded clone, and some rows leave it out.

CDR3aa: CASSPEGGSSYNEQFF
CDR3nt: TGTGCCAGCAGCCCCGAGGGAGGGAGCTCCTACAATGAGCAGTTCTTC
d_gene: TRBD2
abundance: NA
v_gene: TRBV9
j_gene: TRBJ2-1

CDR3aa: CASSLRGGETQYF
CDR3nt: TGCGCCAGCAGCTTGCGGGGAGGGGAGACCCAGTACTTC
d_gene: TRBD2
abundance: NA
v_gene: TRBV5-1
j_gene: TRBJ2-5

CDR3aa: CASSLEGFYEQYF
CDR3nt: TGCGCCAGCAGCTTGGAGGGATTCTACGAGCAGTACTTC
d_gene: NA
abundance: NA
v_gene: TRBV5-1
j_gene: TRBJ2-7

CDR3aa: CASISPRGFQETQYF
CDR3nt: TGTGCCAGCATCTCACCCCGGGGGTTTCAAGAGACCCAGTACTTC
d_gene: NA
abundance: NA
v_gene: TRBV28
j_gene: TRBJ2-5

CDR3aa: CASSYGGNEKLFF
CDR3nt: TGTGCCAGCAGCTATGGAGGGAATGAAAAACTGTTTTTT
d_gene: NA
abundance: NA
v_gene: TRBV13
j_gene: TRBJ1-4

CDR3aa: CASSDSTSGSNEQFF
CDR3nt: TGTGCCAGCAGTGACTCGACTAGCGGGAGCAATGAGCAGTTCTTC
d_gene: TRBD2
abundance: NA
v_gene: TRBV6-4
j_gene: TRBJ2-1

CDR3aa: CAISDLRGAAGNEQFF
CDR3nt: TGTGCCATCAGTGACCTCCGAGGAGCTGCGGGGAATGAGCAGTTCTTC
d_gene: NA
abundance: NA
v_gene: TRBV10-3
j_gene: TRBJ2-1

CDR3aa: CASSDPTGADTQYF
CDR3nt: TGTGCCAGCAGTGACCCGACAGGGGCAGATACGCAGTATTTT
d_gene: TRBD1
abundance: NA
v_gene: TRBV25-1
j_gene: TRBJ2-3

CDR3aa: CASSLFAGGSYNEQFF
CDR3nt: TGTGCCAGCAGTTTATTTGCGGGGGGGTCCTACAATGAGCAGTTCTTC
d_gene: TRBD2
abundance: NA
v_gene: TRBV27
j_gene: TRBJ2-1

CDR3aa: CASSFNTGELFF
CDR3nt: TGTGCCAGCAGTTTTAACACCGGGGAGCTGTTTTTT
d_gene: NA
abundance: NA
v_gene: TRBV28
j_gene: TRBJ2-2

CDR3aa: CASSEDGSIF
CDR3nt: TGTGCCAGCAGTGAAGACGGATCGATTTTT
d_gene: NA
abundance: NA
v_gene: TRBV2
j_gene: TRBJ1-4

CDR3aa: CASSEGSGGAETQYF
CDR3nt: TGTGCCAGCAGTGAAGGTAGCGGGGGGGCGGAGACCCAGTACTTC
d_gene: TRBD2
abundance: NA
v_gene: TRBV6-1
j_gene: TRBJ2-5

CDR3aa: CASSVEQSTDTQYF
CDR3nt: TGTGCCAGCAGCGTAGAACAGAGCACAGATACGCAGTATTTT
d_gene: NA
abundance: once
v_gene: TRBV9
j_gene: TRBJ2-3

CDR3aa: CAWANGVANEKLFF
CDR3nt: TGTGCCTGGGCGAACGGGGTAGCAAATGAAAAACTGTTTTTT
d_gene: NA
abundance: once
v_gene: TRBV30
j_gene: TRBJ1-4

CDR3aa: CASSATSLGNNEQFF
CDR3nt: TGCGCCAGCAGCGCCACTAGCCTGGGGAACAATGAGCAGTTCTTC
d_gene: NA
abundance: NA
v_gene: TRBV5-1
j_gene: TRBJ2-1

CDR3aa: CASSPGTDTQYF
CDR3nt: TGCGCCAGCAGCCCGGGAACAGATACGCAGTATTTT
d_gene: NA
abundance: NA
v_gene: TRBV5-1
j_gene: TRBJ2-3

CDR3aa: CASSFLPPGTAGAQETQYF
CDR3nt: TGTGCCAGCAGTTTCCTCCCCCCGGGGACTGCCGGGGCCCAAGAGACCCAGTACTTC
d_gene: NA
abundance: NA
v_gene: TRBV27
j_gene: TRBJ2-5

CDR3aa: CASSDNPSNQPQHF
CDR3nt: TGTGCCAGCAGCGATAATCCTAGCAATCAGCCCCAGCATTTT
d_gene: NA
abundance: NA
v_gene: TRBV7-2
j_gene: TRBJ1-5

CDR3aa: CASSPWGAYYNEQFF
CDR3nt: TGCGCCAGCAGCCCTTGGGGGGCCTACTACAATGAGCAGTTCTTC
d_gene: NA
abundance: NA
v_gene: TRBV4-1
j_gene: TRBJ2-1

CDR3aa: CASSRRDSTYEQYF
CDR3nt: TGTGCCAGCAGTCGCCGGGACAGTACCTACGAGCAGTACTTC
d_gene: TRBD1
abundance: few
v_gene: TRBV7-9
j_gene: TRBJ2-7

CDR3aa: CASSRTPEDTQYF
CDR3nt: TGTGCCAGCAGTCGGACCCCGGAAGATACGCAGTATTTT
d_gene: NA
abundance: NA
v_gene: TRBV6-4
j_gene: TRBJ2-3

CDR3aa: CASSYEREANEKLFF
CDR3nt: TGTGCCAGCAGTTACGAGAGGGAGGCTAATGAAAAACTGTTTTTT
d_gene: NA
abundance: NA
v_gene: TRBV6-6
j_gene: TRBJ1-4

CDR3aa: CASSLHAPGGYTF
CDR3nt: TGTGCCAGCAGTTTACATGCCCCGGGGGGCTACACCTTC
d_gene: NA
abundance: NA
v_gene: TRBV28
j_gene: TRBJ1-2

CDR3aa: CASSWEVDRAYEQYF
CDR3nt: TGCGCCAGCAGCTGGGAAGTGGACAGGGCCTACGAGCAGTACTTC
d_gene: TRBD1
abundance: NA
v_gene: TRBV5-1
j_gene: TRBJ2-7

CDR3aa: CASSPSGTGKTQYF
CDR3nt: TGTGCCAGCAGCCCCTCAGGGACTGGAAAGACCCAGTACTTC
d_gene: NA
abundance: NA
v_gene: TRBV11-2
j_gene: TRBJ2-5

CDR3aa: CASSRTRTLASEQFF
CDR3nt: TGCGCCAGCAGCCGAACTCGGACGTTAGCTTCCGAGCAGTTCTTC
d_gene: NA
abundance: NA
v_gene: TRBV4-1
j_gene: TRBJ2-1

CDR3aa: CASTRYGYTF
CDR3nt: TGTGCCAGCACCAGGTATGGCTACACCTTC
d_gene: NA
abundance: few
v_gene: TRBV21-1
j_gene: TRBJ1-2

CDR3aa: CASSLGQGVPYF
CDR3nt: TGTGCCAGCAGCTTAGGCCAGGGGGTGCCGTACTTC
d_gene: TRBD1
abundance: NA
v_gene: TRBV7-6
j_gene: TRBJ2-7

CDR3aa: CASRPTGSYGYTF
CDR3nt: TGTGCCAGCAGGCCTACAGGGAGTTACGGCTACACCTTC
d_gene: NA
abundance: NA
v_gene: TRBV27
j_gene: TRBJ1-2

CDR3aa: CASSQDPGTPYEQYF
CDR3nt: TGCGCCAGCAGCCAAGATCCCGGGACCCCCTACGAGCAGTACTTC
d_gene: NA
abundance: NA
v_gene: TRBV4-1
j_gene: TRBJ2-7

CDR3aa: CASSVGGATNHEQYF
CDR3nt: TGTGCCAGCAGCGTGGGGGGCGCGACTAACCACGAGCAGTACTTC
d_gene: NA
abundance: NA
v_gene: TRBV9
j_gene: TRBJ2-7

CDR3aa: CASSQGSEQFF
CDR3nt: TGCGCCAGCAGCCAGGGTTCTGAGCAGTTCTTC
d_gene: NA
abundance: NA
v_gene: TRBV10-1
j_gene: TRBJ2-1

CDR3aa: CASRDPRGANYGYTF
CDR3nt: TGTGCCAGCAGGGATCCCAGGGGAGCTAACTATGGCTACACCTTC
d_gene: NA
abundance: NA
v_gene: TRBV28
j_gene: TRBJ1-2

CDR3aa: CASSLMPRATEAFF
CDR3nt: TGCGCCAGCAGCCTTATGCCCCGGGCCACTGAAGCTTTCTTT
d_gene: NA
abundance: NA
v_gene: TRBV4-1
j_gene: TRBJ1-1

CDR3aa: CASSFMSAPQETQYF
CDR3nt: TGTGCCAGCAGCTTCATGTCGGCCCCCCAAGAGACCCAGTACTTC
d_gene: NA
abundance: many
v_gene: TRBV7-9
j_gene: TRBJ2-5

CDR3aa: CASSLAGPYEQYF
CDR3nt: TGTGCCAGCAGCTTAGCGGGACCTTACGAGCAGTACTTC
d_gene: NA
abundance: NA
v_gene: TRBV11-1
j_gene: TRBJ2-7

CDR3aa: CASSGLAAYNEQFF
CDR3nt: TGTGCCAGCTCAGGACTAGCGGCCTACAATGAGCAGTTCTTC
d_gene: TRBD2
abundance: NA
v_gene: TRBV18
j_gene: TRBJ2-1

CDR3aa: CASSQGVTFVPEQYF
CDR3nt: TGTGCCAGTTCCCAAGGGGTCACTTTCGTGCCGGAGCAGTACTTC
d_gene: NA
abundance: NA
v_gene: TRBV19
j_gene: TRBJ2-7

CDR3aa: CASSLPGEQYF
CDR3nt: TGTGCCAGCAGCTTACCGGGGGAGCAGTACTTC
d_gene: NA
abundance: NA
v_gene: TRBV7-2
j_gene: TRBJ2-7

CDR3aa: CASSPYPGRNTQYF
CDR3nt: TGTGCCAGCAGTCCCTACCCGGGACGAAATACGCAGTATTTT
d_gene: NA
abundance: NA
v_gene: TRBV27
j_gene: TRBJ2-3

CDR3aa: CASSLWRTSEGYEQYF
CDR3nt: TGTGCCAGCAGCTTGTGGCGTACTAGCGAAGGATACGAGCAGTACTTC
d_gene: TRBD2
abundance: NA
v_gene: TRBV5-5
j_gene: TRBJ2-7

CDR3aa: CASSLGPSYEQYF
CDR3nt: TGTGCCAGCAGCTTAGGGCCCTCCTACGAGCAGTACTTC
d_gene: NA
abundance: once
v_gene: TRBV11-2
j_gene: TRBJ2-7

CDR3aa: CSVEWSSYEQYF
CDR3nt: TGCAGCGTTGAATGGAGTTCCTACGAGCAGTACTTC
d_gene: NA
abundance: NA
v_gene: TRBV29-1
j_gene: TRBJ2-7

CDR3aa: CASSLELSGFGTEAFF
CDR3nt: TGTGCCAGCAGCTTGGAGTTATCAGGGTTTGGTACTGAAGCTTTCTTT
d_gene: NA
abundance: NA
v_gene: TRBV5-5
j_gene: TRBJ1-1

CDR3aa: CASGGGTSGTQYF
CDR3nt: TGTGCCAGCGGGGGAGGGACTAGCGGGACTCAGTATTTT
d_gene: TRBD2
abundance: NA
v_gene: TRBV7-3
j_gene: TRBJ2-3

CDR3aa: CASSVAGANTGELFF
CDR3nt: TGTGCCAGCAGTGTAGCGGGGGCCAACACCGGGGAGCTGTTTTTT
d_gene: TRBD2
abundance: NA
v_gene: TRBV2
j_gene: TRBJ2-2

CDR3aa: CATEDRAVGGSPLHF
CDR3nt: TGTGCCACCGAGGACAGGGCGGTTGGAGGCTCACCCCTCCACTTT
d_gene: TRBD1
abundance: NA
v_gene: TRBV19
j_gene: TRBJ1-6

CDR3aa: CAWSARASDQPQHF
CDR3nt: TGTGCCTGGAGTGCCCGGGCCTCGGATCAGCCCCAGCATTTT
d_gene: NA
abundance: few
v_gene: TRBV30
j_gene: TRBJ1-5

CDR3aa: CASSIGEEGFYEQYF
CDR3nt: TGTGCCAGTAGTATCGGGGAAGAGGGGTTCTACGAGCAGTACTTC
d_gene: NA
abundance: NA
v_gene: TRBV19
j_gene: TRBJ2-7

CDR3aa: CASRSPTGLAGAHLHEQYF
CDR3nt: TGTGCCAGCAGGTCCCCTACGGGACTAGCGGGGGCCCACCTCCACGAGCAGTACTTC
d_gene: TRBD2
abundance: NA
v_gene: TRBV27
j_gene: TRBJ2-7

CDR3aa: CAWSGSDTQYF
CDR3nt: TGTGCCTGGAGTGGGTCAGATACGCAGTATTTT
d_gene: NA
abundance: NA
v_gene: TRBV30
j_gene: TRBJ2-3

CDR3aa: CASSFPGAGEETQYF
CDR3nt: TGTGCCAGCAGTTTCCCAGGGGCAGGTGAAGAGACCCAGTACTTC
d_gene: NA
abundance: NA
v_gene: TRBV6-5
j_gene: TRBJ2-5

CDR3aa: CASSLAVAGEAFF
CDR3nt: TGTGCCAGCAGCTTAGCAGTGGCGGGAGAAGCTTTCTTT
d_gene: NA
abundance: NA
v_gene: TRBV7-9
j_gene: TRBJ1-1

CDR3aa: CASVTGERQPQHF
CDR3nt: TGCGCCAGCGTGACAGGGGAACGCCAGCCCCAGCATTTT
d_gene: TRBD1
abundance: NA
v_gene: TRBV10-1
j_gene: TRBJ1-5

CDR3aa: CASSAGTGFDVYEQYF
CDR3nt: TGTGCCAGCAGCGCCGGGACAGGGTTTGACGTCTACGAGCAGTACTTC
d_gene: TRBD1
abundance: NA
v_gene: TRBV7-2
j_gene: TRBJ2-7

CDR3aa: CASSEKDRELETQYF
CDR3nt: TGCGCCAGCAGTGAAAAGGACAGGGAACTAGAGACCCAGTACTTC
d_gene: TRBD1
abundance: NA
v_gene: TRBV10-1
j_gene: TRBJ2-5

CDR3aa: CSVVLTRLALYGYTF
CDR3nt: TGCAGCGTTGTACTGACAAGGCTAGCACTCTATGGCTACACCTTC
d_gene: NA
abundance: NA
v_gene: TRBV29-1
j_gene: TRBJ1-2

CDR3aa: CASSPVGAYEQYF
CDR3nt: TGTGCCAGCAGTCCCGTAGGGGCCTACGAGCAGTACTTC
d_gene: NA
abundance: NA
v_gene: TRBV27
j_gene: TRBJ2-7

CDR3aa: CASSLVARYDEQYF
CDR3nt: TGTGCCAGCAGCTTAGTTGCCAGGTACGACGAGCAGTACTTC
d_gene: NA
abundance: NA
v_gene: TRBV11-2
j_gene: TRBJ2-7